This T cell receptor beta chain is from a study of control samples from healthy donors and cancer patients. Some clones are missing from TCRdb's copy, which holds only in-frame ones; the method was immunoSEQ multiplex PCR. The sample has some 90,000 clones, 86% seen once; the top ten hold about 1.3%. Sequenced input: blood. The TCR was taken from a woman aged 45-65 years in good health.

The CDR3 loop reads CAISDYSNQPQHF. The CDR3 region has the DNA TGTGCCATCAGTGATTATAGCAATCAGCCCCAGCATTTT. The J gene is TRBJ1-5, the V gene TRBV10-3, with unresolved D. CDR1 and CDR2 (germline): ENHRY, SYGVKD. Deletions cut 3 bases from V and 0 bases from J, with 3 bases between. CDR3 size: 13 residues.